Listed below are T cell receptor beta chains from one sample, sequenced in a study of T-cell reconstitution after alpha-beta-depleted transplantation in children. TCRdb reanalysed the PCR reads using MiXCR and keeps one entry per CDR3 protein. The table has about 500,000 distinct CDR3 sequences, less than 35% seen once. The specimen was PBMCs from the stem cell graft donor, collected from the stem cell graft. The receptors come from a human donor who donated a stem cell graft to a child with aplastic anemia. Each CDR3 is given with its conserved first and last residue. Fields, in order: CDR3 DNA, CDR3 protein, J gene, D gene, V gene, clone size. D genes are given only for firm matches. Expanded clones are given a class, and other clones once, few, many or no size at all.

TGTGCCAGCAGTGATAACAGGGCCGAGGGGGGACAGCCCCAGCATTTT CASSDNRAEGGQPQHF TRBJ1-5 . TRBV2 .
TGTGCCAGCAGTTGGGGCAATGAGCAGTTCTTC CASSWGNEQFF TRBJ2-1 . TRBV12-3/TRBV12-4 many
TGTGCCAGCAGTTTCCCCCCTCAGCTAGCGGGAGTATACGAGCAGTACTTC CASSFPPQLAGVYEQYF TRBJ2-7 TRBD2 TRBV28 few
TGTGCCAGCACGGGGCTAGGTGAAGCTTTCTTT CASTGLGEAFF TRBJ1-1 . TRBV6-1 once
TGCAGTGCTATACGATCAGCGGGACAAACCTACAATGAGCAGTTCTTC CSAIRSAGQTYNEQFF TRBJ2-1 . TRBV20-1 few
TGTGCCAGCAGCCGGGACAGGGTTTCCGAGCAGTTCTTC CASSRDRVSEQFF TRBJ2-1 TRBD1 TRBV12-3/TRBV12-4 few
TGCAGTGCTAGTTCACATGAAGCTTTCTTT CSASSHEAFF TRBJ1-1 . TRBV20-1 few
TGTGCCAGCAGTGCCGAGGTCTACGAGCAGTACTTC CASSAEVYEQYF TRBJ2-7 . TRBV2 .
TGTGCCAGCAGCTCGGACGTACAAGAGACCCAGTACTTC CASSSDVQETQYF TRBJ2-5 . TRBV7-2 .
TGTGCCAGCAGCTTAGACCCCTGGGAGCAGTACTTC CASSLDPWEQYF TRBJ2-7 . TRBV7-2 few
TGTGCCATCCGGGAGGGGGTGAACACTGAAGCTTTCTTT CAIREGVNTEAFF TRBJ1-1 . TRBV10-3 .
TGCAGCTCGAGTGGGACTGGGGCCAACGTCCTGACTTTC CSSSGTGANVLTF TRBJ2-6 . TRBV20-1 .
TGTGCCAGCAGTCCCCCGACTAGTGTTAGATCAGATACGCAGTATTTT CASSPPTSVRSDTQYF TRBJ2-3 . TRBV12-3/TRBV12-4 few
TGTGCCAGCAGTTTAAGAGGGGGCTACACCTTC CASSLRGGYTF TRBJ1-2 . TRBV12-3/TRBV12-4 few
TGTGCCAGCAGCCCCCTTTCTAGCGGGACCTCGGGGCGGGAGCAGTACTTC CASSPLSSGTSGREQYF TRBJ2-7 TRBD2 TRBV28 .
TGTGCCAGCAGCCAAGATATGGCGGAGAATCAGCCCCAGCATTTT CASSQDMAENQPQHF TRBJ1-5 . TRBV4-2 .
TGTGCCAGCAGTATACTAGCGGGAGGGTTCGCCCACAATGAGCAGTTCTTC CASSILAGGFAHNEQFF TRBJ2-1 TRBD2 TRBV28 .
TGCGCCAGCAGGCCTGAGGGCAGCCTCAATGAGCAGTTCTTC CASRPEGSLNEQFF TRBJ2-1 . TRBV4-3 .
TGTGCCAGCAGCTCGGACAGGGGGTCTACTTACACTGAAGCTTTCTTT CASSSDRGSTYTEAFF TRBJ1-1 TRBD1 TRBV11-2 .
TGTGCCAGCAGCCCCAAGGGGGGTATCTACGAGCAGTACTTC CASSPKGGIYEQYF TRBJ2-7 . TRBV7-2 .
TGTGCCAGCAGTCTGGACGGCGGGCAGTACTTC CASSLDGGQYF TRBJ2-7 . TRBV7-9 .
TGTGCCAGCAGCTTAGAGCGGCAGGGGATTAGAGCGGATCAGCCCCAGCATTTT CASSLERQGIRADQPQHF TRBJ1-5 . TRBV11-1 .
TGTGCCAGTAGTATAGGAGGACAGGGGTTTTACCAAGAGACCCAGTACTTC CASSIGGQGFYQETQYF TRBJ2-5 TRBD1 TRBV19 .
TGCAGCGTTGGCAGGGGGAGGACTGAAGCTTTCTTT CSVGRGRTEAFF TRBJ1-1 TRBD1 TRBV29-1 .
TGTGCCAGCAGTTGGGGGGGACACCTGAACACTGAAGCTTTCTTT CASSWGGHLNTEAFF TRBJ1-1 . TRBV28 .
TGCAGTGCTAGAGATCGAATACTAGCTGGAGAGACCCAGTACTTC CSARDRILAGETQYF TRBJ2-5 . TRBV20-1 .
TGTGCCAGCAGCTTCCGGGCGGTCGCAGCAATGGGGGAAAAACTGTTTTTT CASSFRAVAAMGEKLFF TRBJ1-4 . TRBV7-2 .
TGCGCCAGCAGCTATCGGGGGCTAGAGAACGAGCAGTACTTC CASSYRGLENEQYF TRBJ2-7 . TRBV5-1 few
TGTGCCAGCAGCCCCACGGCTAGCGGGAGTGGGGAGACCCAGTACTTC CASSPTASGSGETQYF TRBJ2-5 TRBD2 TRBV7-2 few
TGCAGCGTGGGGGCCCTCCCCTCTGGAAACACCATATATTTT CSVGALPSGNTIYF TRBJ1-3 . TRBV29-1 .
TGCGCCAGCAGTGAGGGGACAGCGAACACCGGGGAGCTGTTTTTT CASSEGTANTGELFF TRBJ2-2 TRBD1 TRBV10-2 few
TGCAGTGCTAGAGTATCAACAACCCCCACAGATACGCAGTATTTT CSARVSTTPTDTQYF TRBJ2-3 . TRBV20-1 .
TGCGCCAGCAGCTTGACAGGGGCCCAGCAAGAGACCCAGTACTTC CASSLTGAQQETQYF TRBJ2-5 TRBD1 TRBV5-1 .
TGTGCCAGCGAGAAACCCGGGACAACCTACAATGAGCAGTTCTTC CASEKPGTTYNEQFF TRBJ2-1 . TRBV12-3/TRBV12-4 few
TGTGCCAGCATGGGCCCCGGGACAGGGGTATACGGCACTGAAGCTTTCTTT CASMGPGTGVYGTEAFF TRBJ1-1 TRBD1 TRBV12-3/TRBV12-4 few
TGTGCCAGCACCTACGGGGGATCCTACGAGCAGTACTTC CASTYGGSYEQYF TRBJ2-7 . TRBV6-2/TRBV6-3 .
TGTGCCAGCAGCGTGACAGGGGATGAGCAGTTCTTC CASSVTGDEQFF TRBJ2-1 TRBD1 TRBV6-1 .
TGTGCCAGCAGTTACTCGGACGATGAAGCTTTCTTT CASSYSDDEAFF TRBJ1-1 . TRBV6-6 few
TGTGCCAGACGGATCACAGATACGCAGTATTTT CARRITDTQYF TRBJ2-3 . TRBV27 .
TGCGCCAGCAGCTTGGCTCTCGGGACAGTGAACTATGGCTACACCTTC CASSLALGTVNYGYTF TRBJ1-2 TRBD1 TRBV5-1 few
TGTGCCAGCAGTGTTTCGGGACAGCTCCTTTACGAGCAGTACTTC CASSVSGQLLYEQYF TRBJ2-7 TRBD1 TRBV25-1 .
TGTGCCAGCTCCCTAACCGGGACGTTGCCCCGCACAGATACGCAGTATTTT CASSLTGTLPRTDTQYF TRBJ2-3 . TRBV18 .
TGTGCCAGCAGTCCAGACTCAACAGGGGGAGGTCAGCCCCAGCATTTT CASSPDSTGGGQPQHF TRBJ1-5 TRBD1 TRBV7-2 .
TGTGCCAGCAGCTTCAGGGGTCCCACTGAAGCTTTCTTT CASSFRGPTEAFF TRBJ1-1 . TRBV5-4 few
TGTGCCAGCAGCCCTATGGGGGGGGTCTTTCTTAACTCCTACGAGCAGTACTTC CASSPMGGVFLNSYEQYF TRBJ2-7 TRBD2 TRBV9 .
TGTGCCAGCAGCTTAGTGCGGGAGAACAATGAGCAGTTCTTC CASSLVRENNEQFF TRBJ2-1 TRBD2 TRBV7-2 .
TGTGCCATCAGGGGAGGAGGACAGGGCGAAGGTGAAGCTTTCTTT CAIRGGGQGEGEAFF TRBJ1-1 TRBD1 TRBV10-3 .
TGTGCCAGCAGTTCCCAGGGGGTTCGCACCGGGGAGCTGTTTTTT CASSSQGVRTGELFF TRBJ2-2 TRBD1 TRBV12-3/TRBV12-4 few
TGTGCCAGCAGTGCAGGGGGGAACTACAATGAGCAGTTCTTC CASSAGGNYNEQFF TRBJ2-1 . TRBV11-2 .
TGTGCCAGCGACGTAGGGGGGACGGGCTACACCTTC CASDVGGTGYTF TRBJ1-2 . TRBV6-6 few
TGCAGTGCTAATAAACCGGCCTCTAACTATGGCTACACCTTC CSANKPASNYGYTF TRBJ1-2 . TRBV20-1 few